A single sample gave rise to the 24 T cell receptor beta chains below, sequenced in a study of blood T cells in healthy people across ages. Sample-barcoded 5' priming and a J-beta primer mix drove a second PCR of about 7 to 11 cycles. MiXCR was run by TCRdb on the 5' RACE reads, yielding one entry per CDR3 protein. In the table there are 750,000 to 850,000 distinct CDR3 sequences, approximately 25% of which are singletons. This sample also appeared in a second study, on T cells of mothers and their children.

The sample was blood. These receptors were collected from a boy younger than 18 in good health.

About this clonotype: A single base separates this from a much larger clone, so it may be a read error. This chain joins TRBV9 and TRBJ2-5; D is perhaps TRBD1 (5 bases). This CDR3 has 13 amino acids. Germline CDR1 and CDR2: SGDLS and YYNGEE. The V gene lost 3 bases and the J gene lost 3 bases, with 9 bases spanning the gap. The CDR3 DNA follows: TGTGCCAGCAGCGGAATAGGGGAAGAGACCCAGTACTTC. Translation gives CASSGIGEETQYF.

This clonotype appeared a few times. The J gene is TRBJ1-5, the V gene TRBV20-1; D might be TRBD1 (5 bases). From germline, CDR1 is DFQATT and CDR2 SNEGSKA (reference sequence). This CDR3 has 15 residues. V was shortened by 5 bases and J by 5 bases, with 19 bases between the two germline ends. In DNA, the CDR3 is TGCAGTGCTCCTGCCCGGGGGTCCGTTTATCAGCCCCAGCATTTT. Protein product: CSAPARGSVYQPQHF.

The CDR3: CASSVVEGTEAFF. Written as DNA, the CDR3 is TGTGCCAGCAGCGTAGTCGAGGGCACTGAAGCTTTCTTT. The rearrangement uses TRBV9 and TRBJ1-1; D not resolved. The CDR3 is 13 residues long. V was pared by 0 bases and J by 4 bases, with 7 bases between. Germline V CDR1 and CDR2: SGDLS, YYNGEE.

The chain has TRBV12-3 or TRBV12-4 and TRBJ2-5; D unclear. The J call may be mistaken, given a closer DNA end match to TRBJ2-7. This CDR3 has 13 residues. CDR3 DNA sequence: TGTGCCAGCAGTTTTTCCATTTCCTACGAGCAGTACTTC. This gives the protein CASSFSISYEQYF.

The chain links TRBV4-3 to TRBJ1-1, with a possible D match to TRBD1 (6 bases). CDR3 length: 15 amino acids. CDR1 and CDR2 (germline): LGHNA, YSLEER. V dropped 5 bases and J dropped 3 bases, with 16 bases sitting between them. The DNA of the CDR3 is TGCGCCAGCAGCGCTCTCCTGTCAGGGGACACTGAAGCTTTCTTT. The encoded protein is CASSALLSGDTEAFF.

The V and J genes are TRBV2 and TRBJ2-3, with D uncertain. Germline loops: CDR1 SNHLY, CDR2 FYNNEI. This CDR3 has 11 residues. Trimming pared 10 bases from V and 4 bases from J, leaving 9 bases between. The DNA for the CDR3 is TGTGCCACGGAGCAGGCAGATACGCAGTATTTT. Translating it yields CATEQADTQYF. Supplemented by reference TRBV2 and TRBJ2-3, the full variable domain reads EPEVTQTPSHQVTQMGQEVILRCVPISNHLYFYWYRQILGQKVEFLVSFYNNEISEKSEIFDDQFSVERPDGSNFTLKIRSTKLEDSAMYFCATEQADTQYFGPGTRLTVL.

The chain carries TRBV28 and TRBJ1-2; D unresolved. The V gene lost 6 bases and the J gene lost 4 bases, with 9 bases spanning the gap. Germline-derived CDR1 and CDR2 are MDHEN and SYDVKM. This CDR3 spans 12 amino acids. The CDR3 loop is CASSLQVYGYTF. In nucleotides, the CDR3 is TGTGCCAGCAGCCTACAAGTCTATGGCTACACCTTC.

This clonotype was detected a few times. The V call is TRBV14, the J call TRBJ2-1, with D possibly being TRBD1 (6 bases). Germline CDR1 and CDR2: SGHDN and FVKESK. V was cut by 5 bases and J by 4 bases, with 15 bases left in between. This CDR3 comprises 15 residues. The CDR3 nucleotides are TGTGCCAGCAGCTCGGACAGCCCGGGGTACAATGAGCAGTTCTTC. It encodes CASSSDSPGYNEQFF.

This clonotype was seen more than once but under ten times. The V and J genes are TRBV12-3 or TRBV12-4 and TRBJ1-4; the D is unclear. The CDR3 extends over 12 amino acids. Trimming left V 6 bases short and J 4 bases short, with 6 bases between. The DNA of the CDR3 is TGTGCCAGCAGCCCAAGTAATGAAAAACTGTTTTTT. It codes for CASSPSNEKLFF.

This clonotype occurred a few times. The junction departs from the called germline gene at one end, perhaps through a read error. The V call is TRBV7-7, the J call TRBJ2-5; 8 nucleotides match TRBD1. The germline gives CDR1 SSHAT, CDR2 FNYEAQ (reference sequence). This CDR3 has 15 amino acids. The CDR3 bases are TGTGCTAGCAGCTTAAAGGTGACAGGGGTACAGACCCAGTACTTC. Encoded protein: CASSLKVTGVQTQYF.

The chain recombines TRBV7-2 with TRBJ2-5; D is perhaps TRBD2 (6 bases). Germline-derived CDR1 and CDR2 are SGHTA and FQGNSA. V was cut by 2 bases and J by 4 bases, with 11 bases left in between. The CDR3 runs 14 residues. The CDR3 region has the DNA TGTGCCAGCAGCTTACGGGTCGGGAGAGAGACCCAGTACTTC. Translating it yields CASSLRVGRETQYF. Drawing the rest from reference TRBV7-2 and TRBJ2-5, the complete variable domain is GAGVSQSPSNKVTEKGKDVELRCDPISGHTALYWYRQSLGQGLEFLIYFQGNSAPDKSGLPSDRFSAERTGGSVSTLTIQRTQQEDSAVYLCASSLRVGRETQYFGPGTRLLVL.

As DNA, the CDR3 is TGTGCCAGCAGGAGTGGGGGCCCTGGAAACACCATATATTTT. Its translation: CASRSGGPGNTIYF. J is TRBJ1-3 and V is TRBV9, with D perhaps matching TRBD1 (6 bases). Germline CDR1 SGDLS, CDR2 YYNGEE. Trimming took 5 bases from V and 2 from J, leaving 11 bases between them. CDR3 length equals 14 residues.

This clonotype showed up just a few times. This chain joins TRBV28 and TRBJ2-1; D not resolved. The J call may be wrong; the DNA end is better matched by TRBJ2-7. Per the germline V gene, CDR1 is MDHEN and CDR2 is SYDVKM. There are 13 residues in the CDR3. The CDR3 sequence: CASINNLGYEQYF. The CDR3 DNA is TGTGCCAGCATTAACAATTTGGGCTACGAGCAGTACTTC.

J is TRBJ2-7 and V is TRBV3-1, with D maybe TRBD2 (5 bases). The germline V gene has CDR1 LGHDT and CDR2 YNNKEL (reference sequence). CDR3 size: 12 residues. Trimming removed 4 bases from V and 11 bases from J, with 15 bases in between. The CDR3, as DNA: TGTGCCAGCAGCCTCGAGGGCAGAATCGAGTACTTC. Its translation is CASSLEGRIEYF.

This clonotype was seen only a few times. V gene TRBV15 combines with J gene TRBJ1-5; 10 bases map to TRBD1. The germline V gene encodes CDR1 LNHNV and CDR2 YYDKDF (reference sequence). The CDR3 sequence is 18 residues long. Trimming removed 0 bases from V and 4 bases from J; junction bases left unmatched: 9. CDR3 loop: CATSRDPGQGRENQPQHF. CDR3 nucleotides: TGTGCCACCAGCAGAGATCCGGGACAGGGGAGGGAGAATCAGCCCCAGCATTTT.

The gene calls are TRBV5-1 and TRBJ2-5; D remains unclear. TRBJ2-1 matches the DNA end more closely, so the J call is doubtful. The germline V gene encodes CDR1 SGHRS and CDR2 YFSETQ. CDR3 length equals 13 residues. The CDR3 DNA sequence: TGCGCCAGCAGCTTGAGGTCCCGGGATGAGCAGTTCTTC. It translates to CASSLRSRDEQFF.

The rearrangement joins TRBV4-3 to TRBJ2-1, with TRBD1 as a possible D gene (5 bases). With 0 bases removed from V and 5 bases from J, the gap between germline ends came to 11 bases. The CDR3 is made up of 15 amino acids. Germline V gene sequence: CDR1 LGHNA, CDR2 YSLEER. The CDR3 sequence: CASSQEQVIHNEQFF. The CDR3 nucleotides are TGCGCCAGCAGCCAAGAACAGGTTATCCACAATGAGCAGTTCTTC.

V gene TRBV11-2 combines with J gene TRBJ1-5, with D maybe TRBD1 (6 bases). CDR1 and CDR2 (germline): SGHAT, FQNNGV. This CDR3 has 15 amino acids. V was clipped by 2 bases and J by 7 bases, with 15 bases between them. CDR3 nucleotide sequence: TGTGCCAGCAGCTTAAAGGGGGGGCCAAGGCAGCCCCAGCATTTT. Protein: CASSLKGGPRQPQHF.

This clonotype was recorded a few times. The V gene is TRBV9, the J gene TRBJ2-2, with 8 bases that match TRBD1. This CDR3 is 17 amino acids long. CDR1 and CDR2 from the germline V gene are SGDLS and YYNGEE. V shed 0 bases and J 7 bases; nucleotides not matched to a gene: 11. CDR3 sequence reads: CASSVVPDRGKSGELFF. CDR3 sequence (DNA): TGTGCCAGCAGCGTAGTGCCTGACAGGGGAAAGAGCGGGGAGCTGTTTTTT.

As regards this clonotype: An end of the junction differs from the germline gene, which may be a read error. The genes are TRBV7-9 and TRBJ1-6, with no clear D. Per germline, CDR1 SEHNR and CDR2 FQNEAQ (reference sequence). CDR3 length equals 17 residues. CDR3: CASSRSLGFTGNSHLHF. CDR3 nucleotides: TGTGCCAGCAGCCGGAGTTTGGGGTTCACGGGGAATTCACACCTCCACTTT.

This clonotype was found a few times. One junction end disagrees with the germline gene, perhaps due to a read error. The gene calls are TRBV5-1 and TRBJ1-2, with a possible D match to TRBD1 (5 bases). This CDR3 contains 13 residues. CDR1 and CDR2 (germline): SGHRS, YFSETQ. CDR3 sequence (DNA): TGCGCCAGCAGCCAGTCTTCAGGGTATGACTACACCTTC. This translates into CASSQSSGYDYTF. Together with reference TRBV5-1 and TRBJ1-2, the CDR3 gives the full variable domain: KAGVTQTPRYLIKTRGQQVTLSCSPISGHRSVSWYQQTPGQGLQFLFEYFSETQRNKGNFPGRFSGRQFSNSRSEMNVSTLELGDSALYLCASSQSSGYDYTFGSGTRLTVV.

This clonotype was seen many times. This chain connects TRBV4-3 to TRBJ2-5, with TRBD1 identical over 8 bases. The CDR3 length is 15 residues. The V segment lost 4 bases and the J segment 4 bases; nucleotides outside the gene matches: 8. Germline lookup yields CDR1 LGHNA and CDR2 YSLEER. The DNA for the CDR3 is TGCGCCAGCAGCCCTCAAGGAGGGACAGGAGAGACCCAGTACTTC. Protein product: CASSPQGGTGETQYF.

The J gene is TRBJ2-5, the V gene TRBV29-1; 10 bases fit TRBD1. The last part of the DNA fits TRBJ2-7 better; the J call may be wrong. The CDR3 has 13 amino acids. Germline loops: CDR1 SQVTM, CDR2 ANQGSEA. The DNA of the CDR3 is TGCAGCGTCCTAGGGGACAGGGGATCCGAGCAGTACTTC. The encoded protein is CSVLGDRGSEQYF.

The chain links TRBV29-1 to TRBJ2-5; 7 nucleotides align to TRBD2. V lost 5 bases to trimming and J lost 5 bases; unmatched junction nucleotides: 11. The CDR3 extends over 14 amino acids. CDR1 SQVTM and CDR2 ANQGSEA come from the germline V gene. The CDR3 nucleotides read TGCAGCGTTTTGGGAGGGGACTGGGGGGAGACCCAGTACTTC. Its translation: CSVLGGDWGETQYF.